The present TCR beta chain was sequenced within a study of blood T cells in healthy people across ages. General study points: The CMV status of each donor remained undetermined, and this could have confounded shifts in expanded clonotypes. Strong correlation existed between TCR beta diversity and naive T cell percentage.

Next came a second PCR, run for about 7 to 12 cycles, which used a sample-barcoded 5' primer along with a J-beta primer mix. MiXCR was run by TCRdb on the 5' RACE reads, yielding one entry per CDR3 protein. The sample consists of about 1.6 million distinct CDR3 sequences, about 35% of them appearing once. A remark on this clonotype: Its antigen remains unknown.

V was clipped by 1 base and J by 4 bases, with 7 bases between them. CDR3 length: 13 residues. Germline V lookup: CDR1 SGHTA, CDR2 FQGTGA. The chain joins TRBV7-3 to TRBJ2-5; no definite D call. Sequencing was carried out using blood. The receptor's source is a woman in her twenties or thirties in good health. The CDR3 sequence: CASSLNLGETQYF. In DNA, the CDR3 is TGTGCCAGCAGCTTAAACTTGGGAGAGACCCAGTACTTC.